This T cell receptor (beta chain) was recovered during a study of blood T cell repertoires in COVID-19. Study details: Samples representing acute and convalescent COVID-19 were sourced from the United States, Italy and Spain.

Original methodology: It was from reference gene primer amplification that nucleated cell counts were estimated. Method: immunoSEQ multiplex PCR; TCRdb's copy keeps in-frame clones and lacks some. That table is the source of V, J and clone size, and D and trimming were worked out from the DNA. This sample carries 95,000 to 110,000 clones, 85% to 90% of them seen once, and the ten largest clones take approximately 15%. The V gene end was trimmed by 9 bases and the J gene end by 6 bases; junction bases not matched to a gene: 8. CDR1 ENHRY and CDR2 SYGVKD come from the germline V gene. The CDR3 is 14 amino acids.

The TCR originated in a man between 50 and 59 years old with acute or convalescent COVID-19. The sample consisted of peripheral blood. The V call is TRBV10-3, the J call TRBJ2-3; 11 nucleotides match TRBD2. The CDR3 loop is CAINSGRAVDTQYF. The CDR3 region has the DNA TGTGCCATTAATAGCGGGAGGGCCGTGGATACGCAGTATTTT.